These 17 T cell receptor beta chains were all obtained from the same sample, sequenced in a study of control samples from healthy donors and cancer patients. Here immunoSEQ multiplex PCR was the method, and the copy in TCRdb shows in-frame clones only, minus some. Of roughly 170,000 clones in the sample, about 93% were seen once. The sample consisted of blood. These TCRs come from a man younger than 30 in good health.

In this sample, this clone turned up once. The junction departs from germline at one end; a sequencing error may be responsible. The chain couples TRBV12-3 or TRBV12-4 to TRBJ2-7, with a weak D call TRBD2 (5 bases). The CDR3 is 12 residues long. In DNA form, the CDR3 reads TGTGCCAGCAGTCCCAATTTGTCTTTGCGGGACTTC. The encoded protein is CASSPNLSLRDF.

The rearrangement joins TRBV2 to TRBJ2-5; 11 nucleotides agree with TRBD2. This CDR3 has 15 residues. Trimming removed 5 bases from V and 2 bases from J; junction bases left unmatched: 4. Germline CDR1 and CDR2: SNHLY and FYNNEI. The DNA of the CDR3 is TGTGCCAGCAGTCCGGGACTAGCGGATCAAGAGACCCAGTACTTC. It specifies CASSPGLADQETQYF. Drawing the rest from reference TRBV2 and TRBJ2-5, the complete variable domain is EPEVTQTPSHQVTQMGQEVILRCVPISNHLYFYWYRQILGQKVEFLVSFYNNEISEKSEIFDDQFSVERPDGSNFTLKIRSTKLEDSAMYFCASSPGLADQETQYFGPGTRLLVL.

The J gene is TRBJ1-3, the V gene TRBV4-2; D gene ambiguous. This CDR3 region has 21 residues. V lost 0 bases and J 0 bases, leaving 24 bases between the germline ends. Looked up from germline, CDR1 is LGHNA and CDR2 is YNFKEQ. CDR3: CASSQDLSRTDITSSGNTIYF. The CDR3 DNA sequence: TGTGCCAGCAGCCAAGATCTGTCCAGGACGGATATTACCAGCTCTGGAAACACCATATATTTT.

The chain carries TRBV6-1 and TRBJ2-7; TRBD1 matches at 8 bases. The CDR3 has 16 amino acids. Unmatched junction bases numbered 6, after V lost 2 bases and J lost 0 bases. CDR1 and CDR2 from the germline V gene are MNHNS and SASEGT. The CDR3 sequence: CASSERVGQGSYEQYF. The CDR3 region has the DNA TGTGCCAGCAGTGAAAGGGTTGGACAGGGCTCCTACGAGCAGTACTTC.

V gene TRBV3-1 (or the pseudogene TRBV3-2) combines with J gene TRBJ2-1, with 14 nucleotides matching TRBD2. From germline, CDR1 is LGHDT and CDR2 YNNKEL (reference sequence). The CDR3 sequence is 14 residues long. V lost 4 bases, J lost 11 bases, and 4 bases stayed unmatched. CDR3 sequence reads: CASSRGTSGGQQFF. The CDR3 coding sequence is TGTGCCAGCAGCCGGGGGACTAGCGGGGGTCAGCAGTTCTTC.

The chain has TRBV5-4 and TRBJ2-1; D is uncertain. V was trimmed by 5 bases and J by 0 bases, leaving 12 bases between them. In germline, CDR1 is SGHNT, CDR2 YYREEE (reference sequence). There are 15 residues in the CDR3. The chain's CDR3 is CASSPPASSYNEQFF. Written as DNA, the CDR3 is TGTGCCAGCAGTCCTCCCGCTAGCTCCTACAATGAGCAGTTCTTC. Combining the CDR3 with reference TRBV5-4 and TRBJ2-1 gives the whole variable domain ETGVTQSPTHLIKTRGQQVTLRCSSQSGHNTVSWYQQALGQGPQFIFQYYREEENGRGNFPPRFSGLQFPNYSSELNVNALELDDSALYLCASSPPASSYNEQFFGPGTRLTVL.

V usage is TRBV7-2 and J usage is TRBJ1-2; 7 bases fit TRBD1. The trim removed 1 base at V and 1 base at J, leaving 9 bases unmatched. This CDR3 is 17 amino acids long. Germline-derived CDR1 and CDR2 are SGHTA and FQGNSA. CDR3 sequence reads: CASSLDPTGVDNYGYTF. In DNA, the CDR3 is TGTGCCAGCAGCTTAGATCCTACAGGGGTGGATAACTATGGCTACACCTTC.

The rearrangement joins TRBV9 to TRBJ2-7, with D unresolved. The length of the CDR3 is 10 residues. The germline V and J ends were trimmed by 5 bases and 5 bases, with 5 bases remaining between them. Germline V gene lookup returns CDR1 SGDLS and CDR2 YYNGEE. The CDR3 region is CASSLHEQYF. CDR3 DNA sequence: TGTGCCAGCAGTCTCCACGAGCAGTACTTC. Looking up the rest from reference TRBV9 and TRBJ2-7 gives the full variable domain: DSGVTQTPKHLITATGQRVTLRCSPRSGDLSVYWYQQSLDQGLQFLIQYYNGEERAKGNILERFSAQQFPDLHSELNLSSLELGDSALYFCASSLHEQYFGPGTRLTVT.

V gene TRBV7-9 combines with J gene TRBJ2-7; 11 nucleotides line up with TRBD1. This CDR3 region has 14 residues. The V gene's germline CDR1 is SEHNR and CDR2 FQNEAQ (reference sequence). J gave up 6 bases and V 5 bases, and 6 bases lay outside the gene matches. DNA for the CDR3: TGTGCCAGCAGCCCCGGACAGGGGGCCTGCGAGCAGTACTTC. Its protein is CASSPGQGACEQYF.

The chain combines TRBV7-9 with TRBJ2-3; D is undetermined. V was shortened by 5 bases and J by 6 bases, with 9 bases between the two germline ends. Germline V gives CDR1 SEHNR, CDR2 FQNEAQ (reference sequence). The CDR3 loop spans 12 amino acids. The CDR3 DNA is TGTGCCAGCAGCCCGTTGTGGGATACGCAGTATTTT. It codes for CASSPLWDTQYF.

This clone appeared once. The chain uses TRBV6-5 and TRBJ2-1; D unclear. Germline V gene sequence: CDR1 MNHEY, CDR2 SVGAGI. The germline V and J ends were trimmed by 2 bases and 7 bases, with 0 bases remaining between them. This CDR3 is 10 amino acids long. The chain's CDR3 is CASSYNEQFF. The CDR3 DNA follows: TGTGCCAGCAGTTACAATGAGCAGTTCTTC.

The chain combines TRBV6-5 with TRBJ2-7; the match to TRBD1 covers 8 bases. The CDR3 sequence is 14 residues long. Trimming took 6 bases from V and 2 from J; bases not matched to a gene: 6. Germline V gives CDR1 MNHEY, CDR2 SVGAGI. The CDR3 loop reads CASSTGGPTYEQYF. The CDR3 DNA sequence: TGTGCCAGCAGCACAGGGGGGCCTACCTACGAGCAGTACTTC.

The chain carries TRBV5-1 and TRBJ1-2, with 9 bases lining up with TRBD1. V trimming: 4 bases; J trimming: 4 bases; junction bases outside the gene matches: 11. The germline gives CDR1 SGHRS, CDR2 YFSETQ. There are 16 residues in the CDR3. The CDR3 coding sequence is TGCGCCAGCAGCCCGGGACAGGGAATCCCGGCCTATGGCTACACCTTC. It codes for CASSPGQGIPAYGYTF. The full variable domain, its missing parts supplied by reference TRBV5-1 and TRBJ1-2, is KAGVTQTPRYLIKTRGQQVTLSCSPISGHRSVSWYQQTPGQGLQFLFEYFSETQRNKGNFPGRFSGRQFSNSRSEMNVSTLELGDSALYLCASSPGQGIPAYGYTFGSGTRLTVV.

CDR3 coding DNA: TGTGCCACCAGCAGAGTAACAGGGCCGGGCACTGAAGCTTTCTTT. The encoded protein is CATSRVTGPGTEAFF. The chain has TRBV15 and TRBJ1-1; maybe TRBD1 (6 bases). The CDR3 totals 15 residues. Trimming left V 1 base short and J 4 bases short, with 13 bases between. CDR1 LNHNV and CDR2 YYDKDF come from the germline V gene (reference sequence).

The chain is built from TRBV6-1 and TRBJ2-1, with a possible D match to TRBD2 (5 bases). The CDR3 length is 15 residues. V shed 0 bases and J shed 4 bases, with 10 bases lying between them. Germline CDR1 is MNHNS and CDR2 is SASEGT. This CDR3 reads CASSEAVARYNEQFF. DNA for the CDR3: TGTGCCAGCAGTGAAGCGGTAGCGAGATACAATGAGCAGTTCTTC.

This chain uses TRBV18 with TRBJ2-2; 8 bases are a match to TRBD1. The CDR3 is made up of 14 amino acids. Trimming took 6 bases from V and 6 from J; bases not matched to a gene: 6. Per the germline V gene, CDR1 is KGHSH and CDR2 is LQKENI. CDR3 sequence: CASSRTGSPGELFF. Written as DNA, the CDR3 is TGTGCCAGCTCCCGGACAGGGAGCCCCGGGGAGCTGTTTTTT.

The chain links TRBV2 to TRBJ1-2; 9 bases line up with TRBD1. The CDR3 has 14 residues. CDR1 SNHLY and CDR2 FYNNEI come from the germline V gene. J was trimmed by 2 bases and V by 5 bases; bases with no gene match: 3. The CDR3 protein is CASSRQGENYGYTF. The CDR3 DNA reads TGTGCCAGCAGTCGACAGGGGGAGAACTATGGCTACACCTTC. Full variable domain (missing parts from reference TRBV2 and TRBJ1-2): EPEVTQTPSHQVTQMGQEVILRCVPISNHLYFYWYRQILGQKVEFLVSFYNNEISEKSEIFDDQFSVERPDGSNFTLKIRSTKLEDSAMYFCASSRQGENYGYTFGSGTRLTVV.